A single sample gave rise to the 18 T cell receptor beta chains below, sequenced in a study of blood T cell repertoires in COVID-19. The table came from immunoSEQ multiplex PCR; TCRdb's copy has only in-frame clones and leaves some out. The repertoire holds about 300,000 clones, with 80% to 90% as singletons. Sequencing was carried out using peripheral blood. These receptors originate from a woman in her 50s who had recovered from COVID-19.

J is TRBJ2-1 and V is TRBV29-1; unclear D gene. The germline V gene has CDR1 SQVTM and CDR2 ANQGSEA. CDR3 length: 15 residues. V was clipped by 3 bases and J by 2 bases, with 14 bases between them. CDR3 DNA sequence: TGCAGCGTTGATTCACCCACGAGTCCCTACAATGAGCAGTTCTTC. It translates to CSVDSPTSPYNEQFF.

This chain's CDR3 is CASSSVTGAYEKLFF. CDR3 in DNA: TGTGCCAGCAGTTCCGTGACAGGAGCGTATGAAAAACTGTTTTTT. The V gene is TRBV6-5, the J gene TRBJ1-4; the D gene is possibly TRBD1 (6 bases). The V end was cut by 4 bases, the J end by 6 bases, with 15 bases between. The germline V gene has CDR1 MNHEY and CDR2 SVGAGI. The CDR3 contains 15 residues.

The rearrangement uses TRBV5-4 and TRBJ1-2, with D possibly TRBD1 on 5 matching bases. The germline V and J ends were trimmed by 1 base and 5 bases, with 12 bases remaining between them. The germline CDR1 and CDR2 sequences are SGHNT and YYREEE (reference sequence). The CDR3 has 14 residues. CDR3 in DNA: TGTGCCAGCAGCTTGCCCCAGGGCCAGTATGGCTACACCTTC. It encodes CASSLPQGQYGYTF.

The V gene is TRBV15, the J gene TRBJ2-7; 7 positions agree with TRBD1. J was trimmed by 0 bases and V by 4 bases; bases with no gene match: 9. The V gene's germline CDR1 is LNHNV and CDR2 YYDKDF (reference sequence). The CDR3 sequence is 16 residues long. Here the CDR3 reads CATSTPDRASSYEQYF. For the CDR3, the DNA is TGTGCCACCAGCACACCCGACAGGGCGAGCTCCTACGAGCAGTACTTC.

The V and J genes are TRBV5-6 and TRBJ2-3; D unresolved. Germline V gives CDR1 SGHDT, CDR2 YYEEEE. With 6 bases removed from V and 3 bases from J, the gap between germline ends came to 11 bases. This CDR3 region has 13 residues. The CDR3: CASNPAGTDTQYF. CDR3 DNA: TGTGCCAGCAACCCGGCCGGGACAGATACGCAGTATTTT.

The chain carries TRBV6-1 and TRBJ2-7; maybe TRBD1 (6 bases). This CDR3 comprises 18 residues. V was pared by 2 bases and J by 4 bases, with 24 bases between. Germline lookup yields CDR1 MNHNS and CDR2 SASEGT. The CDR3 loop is CASSETVLGAGKGYEQYF. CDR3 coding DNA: TGTGCCAGCAGTGAAACGGTCCTGGGGGCAGGGAAAGGGTACGAGCAGTACTTC.

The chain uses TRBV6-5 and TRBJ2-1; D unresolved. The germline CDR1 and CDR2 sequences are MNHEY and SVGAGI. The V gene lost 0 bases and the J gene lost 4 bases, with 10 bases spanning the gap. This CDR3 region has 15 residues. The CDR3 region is CASSYSKAGYNEQFF. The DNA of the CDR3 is TGTGCCAGCAGTTACTCGAAGGCAGGATACAATGAGCAGTTCTTC.

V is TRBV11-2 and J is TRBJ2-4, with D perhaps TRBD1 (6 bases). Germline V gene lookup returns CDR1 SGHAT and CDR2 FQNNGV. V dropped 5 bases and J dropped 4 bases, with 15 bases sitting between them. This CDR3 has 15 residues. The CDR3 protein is CASSPRGESKNIQYF. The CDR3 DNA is TGTGCCAGCAGCCCCAGGGGCGAGTCAAAAAACATTCAGTACTTC.

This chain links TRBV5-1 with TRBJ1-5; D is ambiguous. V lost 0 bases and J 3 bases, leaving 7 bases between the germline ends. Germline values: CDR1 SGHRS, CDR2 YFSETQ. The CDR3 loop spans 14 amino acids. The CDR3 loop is CASSLGGDNQPQHF. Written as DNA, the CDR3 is TGCGCCAGCAGCTTGGGCGGTGACAATCAGCCCCAGCATTTT.

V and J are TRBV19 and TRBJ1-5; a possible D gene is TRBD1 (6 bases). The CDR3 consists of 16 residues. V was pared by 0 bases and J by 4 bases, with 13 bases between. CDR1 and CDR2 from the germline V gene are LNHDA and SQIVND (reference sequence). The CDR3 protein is CASSIDRGAPNQPQHF. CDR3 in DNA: TGTGCCAGTAGTATAGATCGGGGGGCACCGAATCAGCCCCAGCATTTT.

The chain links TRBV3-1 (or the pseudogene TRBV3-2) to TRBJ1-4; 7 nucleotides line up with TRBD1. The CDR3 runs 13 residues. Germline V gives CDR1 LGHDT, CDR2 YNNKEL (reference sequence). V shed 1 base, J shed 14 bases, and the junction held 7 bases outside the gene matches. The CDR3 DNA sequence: TGTGCCAGCAGCCAAGTAGTTCTACAGGGGCTGTTTTTT. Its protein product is CASSQVVLQGLFF.

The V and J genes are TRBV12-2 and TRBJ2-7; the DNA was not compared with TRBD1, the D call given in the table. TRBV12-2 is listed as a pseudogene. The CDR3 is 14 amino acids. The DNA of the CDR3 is TGTGCAAGTCGCTTAGTTATACAGCTCTACGAGCAGTACTTC. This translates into CASRLVIQLYEQYF.

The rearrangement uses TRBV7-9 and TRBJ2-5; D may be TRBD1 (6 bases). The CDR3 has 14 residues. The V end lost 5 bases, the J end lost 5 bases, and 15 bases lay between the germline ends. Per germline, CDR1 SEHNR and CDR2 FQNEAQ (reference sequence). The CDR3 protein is CASSKTGRWETQYF. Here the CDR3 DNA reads TGTGCCAGCAGCAAAACAGGGAGATGGGAGACCCAGTACTTC.

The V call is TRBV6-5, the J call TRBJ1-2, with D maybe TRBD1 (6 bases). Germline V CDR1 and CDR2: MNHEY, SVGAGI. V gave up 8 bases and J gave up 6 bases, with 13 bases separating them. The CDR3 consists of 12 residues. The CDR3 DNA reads TGTGCCAGCCGGACAGCGCGGGATGGCTACACCTTC. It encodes CASRTARDGYTF.

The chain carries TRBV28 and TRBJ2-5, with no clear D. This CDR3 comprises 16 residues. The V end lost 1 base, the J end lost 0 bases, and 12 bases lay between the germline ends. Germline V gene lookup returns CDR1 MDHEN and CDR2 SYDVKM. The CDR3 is CASSLYAESYQETQYF. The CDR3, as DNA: TGTGCCAGCAGTTTATATGCAGAATCGTACCAAGAGACCCAGTACTTC.

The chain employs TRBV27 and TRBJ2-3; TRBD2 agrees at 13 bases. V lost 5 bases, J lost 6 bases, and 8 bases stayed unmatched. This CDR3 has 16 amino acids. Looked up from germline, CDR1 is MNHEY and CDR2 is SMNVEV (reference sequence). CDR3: CASSLRLAGGIDTQYF. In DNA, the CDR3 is TGTGCCAGCAGTCTAAGACTAGCGGGGGGAATTGATACGCAGTATTTT.

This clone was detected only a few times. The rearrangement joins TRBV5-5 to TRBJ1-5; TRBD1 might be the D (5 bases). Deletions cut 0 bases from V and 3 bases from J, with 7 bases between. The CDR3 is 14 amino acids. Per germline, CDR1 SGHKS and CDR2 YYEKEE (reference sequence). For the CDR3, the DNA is TGTGCCAGCAGCTTGGTCAGGGACAATCAGCCCCAGCATTTT. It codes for CASSLVRDNQPQHF.

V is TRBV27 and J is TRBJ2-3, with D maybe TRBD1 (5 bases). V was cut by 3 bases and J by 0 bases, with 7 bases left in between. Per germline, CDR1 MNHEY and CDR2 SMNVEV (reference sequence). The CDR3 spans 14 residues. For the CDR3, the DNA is TGTGCCAGCAGTTTCTGGGGCAGCACAGATACGCAGTATTTT. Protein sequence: CASSFWGSTDTQYF.